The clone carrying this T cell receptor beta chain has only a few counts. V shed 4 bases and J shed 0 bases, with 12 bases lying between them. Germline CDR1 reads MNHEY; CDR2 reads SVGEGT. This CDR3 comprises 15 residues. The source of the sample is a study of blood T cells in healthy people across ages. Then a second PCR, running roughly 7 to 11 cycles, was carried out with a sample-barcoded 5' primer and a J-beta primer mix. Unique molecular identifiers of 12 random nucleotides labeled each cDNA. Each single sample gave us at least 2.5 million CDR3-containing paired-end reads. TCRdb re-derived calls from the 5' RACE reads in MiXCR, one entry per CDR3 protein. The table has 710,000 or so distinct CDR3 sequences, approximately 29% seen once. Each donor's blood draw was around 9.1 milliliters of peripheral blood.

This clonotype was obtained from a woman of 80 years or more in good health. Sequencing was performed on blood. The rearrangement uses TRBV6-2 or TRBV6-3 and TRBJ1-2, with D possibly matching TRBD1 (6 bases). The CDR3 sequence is CASSSTGEPNYGYTF. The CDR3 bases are TGTGCCAGCAGTTCGACAGGAGAACCTAACTATGGCTACACCTTC.